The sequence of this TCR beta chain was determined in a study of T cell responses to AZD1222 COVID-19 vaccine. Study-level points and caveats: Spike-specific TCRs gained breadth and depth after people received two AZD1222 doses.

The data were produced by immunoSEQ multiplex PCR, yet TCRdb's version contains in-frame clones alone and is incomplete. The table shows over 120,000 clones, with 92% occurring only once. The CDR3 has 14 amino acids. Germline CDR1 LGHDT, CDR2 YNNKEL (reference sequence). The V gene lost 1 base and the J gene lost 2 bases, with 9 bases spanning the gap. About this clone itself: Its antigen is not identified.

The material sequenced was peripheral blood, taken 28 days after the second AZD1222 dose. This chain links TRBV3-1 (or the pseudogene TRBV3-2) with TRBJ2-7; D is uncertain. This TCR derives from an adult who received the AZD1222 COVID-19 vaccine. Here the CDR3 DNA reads TGTGCCAGCAGCCAAGGCAACGGAGCCTACGAGCAGTACTTC. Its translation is CASSQGNGAYEQYF.